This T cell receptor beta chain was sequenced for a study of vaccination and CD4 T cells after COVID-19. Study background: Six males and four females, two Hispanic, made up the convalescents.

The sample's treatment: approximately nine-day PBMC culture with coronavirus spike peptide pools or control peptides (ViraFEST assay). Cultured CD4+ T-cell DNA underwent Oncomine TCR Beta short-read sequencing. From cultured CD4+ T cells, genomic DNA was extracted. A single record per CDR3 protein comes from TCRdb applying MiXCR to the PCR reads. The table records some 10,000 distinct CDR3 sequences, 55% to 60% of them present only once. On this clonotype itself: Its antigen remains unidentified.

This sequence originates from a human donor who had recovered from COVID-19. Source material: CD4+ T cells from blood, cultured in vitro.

DNA of the CDR3: TGTGCCAGCGACCGGGACAACCTGCGCAATCAGCCCCAGCATTTT. This sequence encodes CASDRDNLRNQPQHF. J is TRBJ1-5 and V is TRBV6-1, with a possible D match to TRBD1 (6 bases). The CDR3 extends over 15 amino acids. The germline V and J ends were trimmed by 8 bases and 2 bases, with 16 bases remaining between them. The germline V gene encodes CDR1 MNHNS and CDR2 SASEGT.